The 14 T cell receptor beta chains given below trace back to one sample, sequenced in a study of cytomegalovirus exposure and HLA in healthy donors. The study ran its PCR with 60 Vbeta and 13 Jbeta primers. Sequencing was performed with immunoSEQ multiplex PCR; in TCRdb, only in-frame clones are kept and a portion is missing. The sample contains over 90,000 clones, roughly four fifths of which appear only once. The sequencing sample was made of PBMCs. The receptors were gathered from a man between 35 and 55 years old in good health and CMV-seronegative.

The genes are TRBV10-3 and TRBJ1-6; 7 bases are a match to TRBD1. This CDR3 has 16 amino acids. Germline CDR1 reads ENHRY; CDR2 reads SYGVKD. The V segment lost 4 bases and the J segment 8 bases; nucleotides outside the gene matches: 11. As DNA, the CDR3 is TGTGCCATCAGTGCAACCGGGACAGCTTTAGATTCACCCCTCCACTTT. As protein: CAISATGTALDSPLHF.

The gene calls are TRBV28 and TRBJ2-7, with 8 bases lining up with TRBD1. This CDR3 is built from 13 residues. Germline CDR1 reads MDHEN; CDR2 reads SYDVKM. V lost 8 bases, J lost 4 bases, and 7 bases stayed unmatched. The CDR3 loop is CASADRVVYEQYF. The CDR3, as DNA: TGTGCCAGCGCGGACAGGGTCGTTTACGAGCAGTACTTC.

This clone appeared a few times. The chain links TRBV4-2 to TRBJ1-5; D is perhaps TRBD1 (6 bases). The CDR3 has 16 amino acids. V was trimmed by 4 bases and J by 6 bases, leaving 19 bases between them. Germline-derived CDR1 and CDR2 are LGHNA and YNFKEQ. The CDR3 is CASSPSSSTGSQPQHF. In DNA, the CDR3 is TGTGCCAGCAGCCCCTCATCTTCGACAGGCTCTCAGCCCCAGCATTTT.

The V gene is TRBV7-2, the J gene TRBJ1-2; 9 nucleotides align to TRBD1. CDR1 and CDR2 from the germline V gene are SGHTA and FQGNSA. The CDR3 consists of 13 residues. The V gene end was trimmed by 5 bases and the J gene end by 8 bases; junction bases not matched to a gene: 6. The CDR3 DNA reads as TGTGCCAGCAGCCCCGACAGGGGGTACGGCTACACCTTC. Its protein is CASSPDRGYGYTF.

The chain recombines TRBV10-3 with TRBJ2-3; D may be TRBD1 (6 bases). Per germline, CDR1 ENHRY and CDR2 SYGVKD. With 6 bases removed from V and 4 bases from J, the gap between germline ends came to 20 bases. The CDR3 has 16 residues. CDR3 sequence: CAISRGQSLSSDTQYF. The CDR3 region has the DNA TGTGCCATCAGCCGAGGACAGTCCCTTTCATCAGATACGCAGTATTTT.

V is TRBV13 and J is TRBJ2-3; 12 bases fit TRBD2. V shed 2 bases, J shed 5 bases, and the junction held 11 bases outside the gene matches. Germline V gene lookup returns CDR1 PRHDT and CDR2 FYEKMQ (reference sequence). The CDR3 spans 18 residues. In DNA form, the CDR3 reads TGTGCCAGCAGCTTAAGGCTAGCGGGGGGGTGGCTGAGAGATACGCAGTATTTT. Protein product: CASSLRLAGGWLRDTQYF.

The chain uses TRBV5-8 and TRBJ1-2, with TRBD1 identical over 8 bases. Per the germline V gene, CDR1 is SGHTS and CDR2 is YDEGEE. Trimming cost V 0 bases and J 6 bases; bases outside gene matches: 10. The CDR3 has 16 amino acids. In nucleotides, the CDR3 is TGTGCCAGCAGCTTGGAAGGACAGGGATTGTTTCATGGCTACACCTTC. The encoded protein is CASSLEGQGLFHGYTF.

As regards this clone: Additional DNA sequences in this sample encode the identical CDR3. The V and J genes are TRBV2 and TRBJ2-7; D possibly corresponds to TRBD2 (5 bases). The V and J ends lost 8 bases and 1 base respectively, with 6 bases between them. Germline V lookup: CDR1 SNHLY, CDR2 FYNNEI. The CDR3 has 11 amino acids. CDR3 bases: TGTGCCAGCTCGGGATCCTACGAGCAGTACTTC. This encodes CASSGSYEQYF.

This clone appeared a single time. This sequence joins TRBV2 and TRBJ2-3, with D hard to call. The CDR3 is 11 residues long. CDR1 and CDR2 from the germline V gene are SNHLY and FYNNEI. Trimming shortened V by 6 bases and J by 2 bases, and 3 bases separated the two germline ends. Here the CDR3 reads CASSYTDTQYF. In DNA form, the CDR3 reads TGTGCCAGCAGCTACACAGATACGCAGTATTTT.

On this clone: Its ends do not fully match the called genes, so a read error is possible. The chain uses TRBV6-1 and TRBJ1-4, with D possibly matching TRBD1 (6 bases). Germline V gene sequence: CDR1 MNHNS, CDR2 SASEGT. The CDR3 length is 12 residues. The CDR3 coding sequence is TGTGCCAGCAGTGTACCTGACAGGCGGCGGCTTTTT. It translates to CASSVPDRRRLF.

The V call is TRBV5-1, the J call TRBJ2-5; D is unresolved. Between the trimmed V and J ends, which lost 5 bases and 3 bases, there was a span of 11 bases. Germline CDR1 SGHRS, CDR2 YFSETQ. The CDR3 covers 13 residues. CDR3 loop: CASRYSSEETQYF. CDR3 nucleotide sequence: TGCGCCAGCAGATACTCTTCCGAAGAGACCCAGTACTTC.

This rearrangement joins TRBV7-2 to TRBJ1-6; D ambiguous. V shed 1 base and J shed 7 bases, with 8 bases lying between them. The CDR3 is 14 amino acids. Germline CDR1 SGHTA, CDR2 FQGNSA. The CDR3 nucleotides read TGTGCCAGCAGCTTAGGGGCGGGAAATTCACCCCTCCACTTT. Its protein product is CASSLGAGNSPLHF.

CDR3 nucleotides: TGCGCCAGCAGCTTCGCGATTGCCTATGGCTACACCTTC. This translates into CASSFAIAYGYTF. The genes are TRBV5-1 and TRBJ1-2; D gene uncertain. V lost 2 bases and J lost 4, with 9 bases in between. Germline lookup yields CDR1 SGHRS and CDR2 YFSETQ. The CDR3 length is 13 residues. Combining the CDR3 with reference TRBV5-1 and TRBJ1-2 gives the whole variable domain KAGVTQTPRYLIKTRGQQVTLSCSPISGHRSVSWYQQTPGQGLQFLFEYFSETQRNKGNFPGRFSGRQFSNSRSEMNVSTLELGDSALYLCASSFAIAYGYTFGSGTRLTVV.

The chain couples TRBV4-1 to TRBJ1-1; tentatively, D is TRBD1 (5 bases). Trimming left V 1 base short and J 3 bases short, with 18 bases between. CDR1 and CDR2 from the germline V gene are MGHRA and YSYEKL. The CDR3 loop spans 17 amino acids. DNA of the CDR3: TGCGCCAGCAGCCAAGGCCTTATCAGTGGGGCGGACACTGAAGCTTTCTTT. Translated, it gives CASSQGLISGADTEAFF.